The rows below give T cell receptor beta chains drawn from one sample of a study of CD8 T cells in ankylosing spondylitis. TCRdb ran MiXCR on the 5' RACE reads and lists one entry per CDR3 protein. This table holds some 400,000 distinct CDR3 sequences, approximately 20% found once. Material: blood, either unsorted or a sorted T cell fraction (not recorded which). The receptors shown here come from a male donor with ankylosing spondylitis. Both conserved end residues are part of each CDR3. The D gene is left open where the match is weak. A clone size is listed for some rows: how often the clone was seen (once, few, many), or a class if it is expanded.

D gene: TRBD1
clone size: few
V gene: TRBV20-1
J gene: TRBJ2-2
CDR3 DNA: TGCAGTGCTAGAGGGGGGACAGGGGACAGCACCGGGGAGCTGTTTTTT
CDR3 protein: CSARGGTGDSTGELFF

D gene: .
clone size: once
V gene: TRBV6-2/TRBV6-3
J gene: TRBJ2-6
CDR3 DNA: TGTGCCAGCCGTAGGAGAGGTCACTTCTCTGGGGCCAACGTCCTGACTTTC
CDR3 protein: CASRRRGHFSGANVLTF

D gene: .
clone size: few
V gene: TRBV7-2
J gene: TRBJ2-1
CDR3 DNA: TGTGCCAGCAGCTCCCTTGGCGGGGTTGAGCAGTTCTTC
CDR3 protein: CASSSLGGVEQFF

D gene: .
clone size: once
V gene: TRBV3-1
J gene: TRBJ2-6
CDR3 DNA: TGTGCCAGCAGAGGGGCGGCTGGGGCCAACGTCCTGACTTTC
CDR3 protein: CASRGAAGANVLTF

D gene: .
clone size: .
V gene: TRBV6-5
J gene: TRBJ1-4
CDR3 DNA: TGTGCCAGCAGTTACTTTTCCGGACGAAAACTGTTTTTT
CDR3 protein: CASSYFSGRKLFF

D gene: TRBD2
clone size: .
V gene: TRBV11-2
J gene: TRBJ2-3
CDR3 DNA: TGTGCCAGCAGCTCGAGCGCTAGCGGGAGCACGCAGTATTTT
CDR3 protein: CASSSSASGSTQYF

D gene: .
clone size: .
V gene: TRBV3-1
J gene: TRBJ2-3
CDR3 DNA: TGTGCCAGCAGCCAAGTGGGCGGAGATCTCGGAGATACGCAGTATTTT
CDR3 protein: CASSQVGGDLGDTQYF

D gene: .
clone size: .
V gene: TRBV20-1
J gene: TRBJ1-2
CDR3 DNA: TGCAGTGCTAATTTACTGGGGGGGGATTCCACCTATGGCTACACCTTC
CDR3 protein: CSANLLGGDSTYGYTF

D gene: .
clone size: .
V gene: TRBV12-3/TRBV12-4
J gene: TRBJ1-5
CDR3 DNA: TGTGCCAGCAGTTTATACGTCAGCCCATATAGCAATCAGCCCCAGCATTTT
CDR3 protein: CASSLYVSPYSNQPQHF

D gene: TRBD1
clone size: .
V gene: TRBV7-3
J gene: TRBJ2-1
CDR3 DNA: TGTGCCAGCAGCGAGACAGGGGGAGACCACAATGAGCAGTTCTTC
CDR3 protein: CASSETGGDHNEQFF

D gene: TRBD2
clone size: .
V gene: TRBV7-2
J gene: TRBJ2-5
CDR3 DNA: TGTGCCAGCAGCTTAAGCGGGGCCTTCCAAGAGACCCAGTACTTC
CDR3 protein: CASSLSGAFQETQYF

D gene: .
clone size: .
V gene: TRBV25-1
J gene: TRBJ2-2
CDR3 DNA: TGTGCCAGCAGTGCATCCGGGGTCGTCGTAGCTGTGTGGGAGCTGTTTTTT
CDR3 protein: CASSASGVVVAVWELFF

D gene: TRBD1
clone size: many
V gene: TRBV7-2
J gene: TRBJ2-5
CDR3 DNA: TGTGCCAGCAGCTTGTCGGTGGGACAGTCCTGGGAGACCCAGTACTTC
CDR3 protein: CASSLSVGQSWETQYF

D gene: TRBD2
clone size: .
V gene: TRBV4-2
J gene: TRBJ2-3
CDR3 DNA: TGTGCCAGCAGCCAAATGTTAAGCGGGAGGGCCACAGATACGCAGTATTTT
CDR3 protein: CASSQMLSGRATDTQYF

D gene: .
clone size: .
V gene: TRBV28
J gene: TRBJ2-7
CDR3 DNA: TGTGCCAGCAGTTTAGCATCTAGGCAGGTAGCCTACGAGCAGTACTTC
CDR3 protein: CASSLASRQVAYEQYF

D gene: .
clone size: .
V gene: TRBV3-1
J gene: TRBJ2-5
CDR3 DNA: TGTGCCAGCAGCCAAGAAGGAGGCAGGGCAGAGACCCAGTACTTC
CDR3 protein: CASSQEGGRAETQYF

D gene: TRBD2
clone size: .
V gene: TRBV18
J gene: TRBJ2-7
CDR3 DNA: TGTGCCAGCTCACCGCTAGCGGGATATAACTACGAGCAGTACTTC
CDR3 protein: CASSPLAGYNYEQYF

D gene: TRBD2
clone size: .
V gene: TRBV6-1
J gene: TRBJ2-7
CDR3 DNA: TGTGCCAGCAGCCCCCAGCGGGACTCCTACGAGCAGTACTTC
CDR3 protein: CASSPQRDSYEQYF

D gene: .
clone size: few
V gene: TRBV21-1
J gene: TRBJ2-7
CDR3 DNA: TGTGCCAGCAGCAAGAGGGTTTGGAGGGATAACGAGCAGTACTTC
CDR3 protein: CASSKRVWRDNEQYF

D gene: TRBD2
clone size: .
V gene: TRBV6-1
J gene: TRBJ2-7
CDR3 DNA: TGTGCCAGCAGGGGCGGACTAGCGACTGACTACGAGCAGTACTTC
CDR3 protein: CASRGGLATDYEQYF

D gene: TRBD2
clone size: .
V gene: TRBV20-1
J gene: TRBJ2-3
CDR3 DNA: TGCAGTGCTGTCGGGACTAGCGGAGGGGATACGCAGTATTTT
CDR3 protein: CSAVGTSGGDTQYF

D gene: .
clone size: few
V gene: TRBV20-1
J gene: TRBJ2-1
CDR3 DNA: TGCAGTGCTACCCCGGGGGAGTCATTTTCCTACAATGAGCAGTTCTTC
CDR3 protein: CSATPGESFSYNEQFF

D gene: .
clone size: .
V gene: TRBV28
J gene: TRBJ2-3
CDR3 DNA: TGTGCCAGCAGTCCCCCCGGGTCCGCCCCAGATACGCAGTATTTT
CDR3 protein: CASSPPGSAPDTQYF

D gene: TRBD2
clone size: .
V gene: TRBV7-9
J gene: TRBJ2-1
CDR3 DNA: TGTGCCAGCAGCCTTCCGGGACTAGCGGGAACTGAGCAGTTCTTC
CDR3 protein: CASSLPGLAGTEQFF

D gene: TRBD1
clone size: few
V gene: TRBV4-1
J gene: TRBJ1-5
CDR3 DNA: TGCGCCAGCAGCCGCATCCGGGACAGGGGGCCTCAGCCCCAGCATTTT
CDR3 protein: CASSRIRDRGPQPQHF

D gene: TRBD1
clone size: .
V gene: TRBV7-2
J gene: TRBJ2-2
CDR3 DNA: TGTGCCAGCAGCACCGAACAGGGGGCAGGCACCGGGGAGCTGTTTTTT
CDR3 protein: CASSTEQGAGTGELFF

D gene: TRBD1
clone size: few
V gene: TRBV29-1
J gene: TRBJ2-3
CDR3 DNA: TGCAGCGTCCGGGGATTTGAGGCAGGGGGAACAGATACGCAGTATTTT
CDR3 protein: CSVRGFEAGGTDTQYF